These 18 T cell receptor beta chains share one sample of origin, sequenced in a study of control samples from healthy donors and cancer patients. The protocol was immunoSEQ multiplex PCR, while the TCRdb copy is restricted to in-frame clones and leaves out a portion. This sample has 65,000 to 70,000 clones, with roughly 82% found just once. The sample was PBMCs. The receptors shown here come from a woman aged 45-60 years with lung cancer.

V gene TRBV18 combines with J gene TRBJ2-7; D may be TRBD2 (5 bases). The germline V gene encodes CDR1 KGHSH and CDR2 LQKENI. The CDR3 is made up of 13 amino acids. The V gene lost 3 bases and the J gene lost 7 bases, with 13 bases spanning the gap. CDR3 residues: CASSPGSSGEQYF. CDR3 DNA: TGTGCCAGCTCACCGGGGTCATCGGGGGAGCAGTACTTC.

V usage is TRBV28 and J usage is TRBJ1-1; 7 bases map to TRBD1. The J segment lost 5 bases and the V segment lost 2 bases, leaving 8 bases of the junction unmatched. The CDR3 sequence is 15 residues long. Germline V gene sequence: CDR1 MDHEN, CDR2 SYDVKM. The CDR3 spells CASSLVEGAWTEAFF. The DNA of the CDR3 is TGTGCCAGCAGTTTAGTGGAGGGGGCTTGGACTGAAGCTTTCTTT.

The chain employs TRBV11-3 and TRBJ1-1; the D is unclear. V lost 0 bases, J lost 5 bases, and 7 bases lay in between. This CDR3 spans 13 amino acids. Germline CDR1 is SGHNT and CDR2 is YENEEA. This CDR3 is CASSLDVETEAFF. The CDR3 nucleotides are TGTGCCAGCAGCTTAGATGTGGAAACTGAAGCTTTCTTT. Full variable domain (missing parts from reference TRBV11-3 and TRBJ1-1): EAGVVQSPRYKIIEKKQPVAFWCNPISGHNTLYWYLQNLGQGPELLIRYENEEAVDDSQLPKDRFSAERLKGVDSTLKIQPAELGDSAVYLCASSLDVETEAFFGQGTRLTVV.

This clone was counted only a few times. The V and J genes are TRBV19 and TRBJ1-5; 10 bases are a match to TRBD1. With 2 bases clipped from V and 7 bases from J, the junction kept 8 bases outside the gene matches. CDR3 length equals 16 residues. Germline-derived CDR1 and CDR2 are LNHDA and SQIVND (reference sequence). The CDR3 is CASSITPGQGTQPQHF. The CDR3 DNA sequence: TGTGCCAGTAGTATAACCCCGGGACAGGGGACCCAGCCCCAGCATTTT.

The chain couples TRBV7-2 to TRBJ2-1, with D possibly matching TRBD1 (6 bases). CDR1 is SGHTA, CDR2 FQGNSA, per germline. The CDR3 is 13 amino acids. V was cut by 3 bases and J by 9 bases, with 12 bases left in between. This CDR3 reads CASSLGRGGEQFF. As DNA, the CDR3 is TGTGCCAGCAGCTTGGGCAGGGGCGGTGAGCAGTTCTTC. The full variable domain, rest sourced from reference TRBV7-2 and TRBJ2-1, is GAGVSQSPSNKVTEKGKDVELRCDPISGHTALYWYRQSLGQGLEFLIYFQGNSAPDKSGLPSDRFSAERTGGSVSTLTIQRTQQEDSAVYLCASSLGRGGEQFFGPGTRLTVL.

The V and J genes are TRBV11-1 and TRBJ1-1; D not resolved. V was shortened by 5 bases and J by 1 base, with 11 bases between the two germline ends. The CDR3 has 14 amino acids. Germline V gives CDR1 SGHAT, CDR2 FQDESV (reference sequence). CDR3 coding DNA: TGTGCCAGCAGCATAACAGAGAAGAACACTGAAGCTTTCTTT. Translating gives CASSITEKNTEAFF.

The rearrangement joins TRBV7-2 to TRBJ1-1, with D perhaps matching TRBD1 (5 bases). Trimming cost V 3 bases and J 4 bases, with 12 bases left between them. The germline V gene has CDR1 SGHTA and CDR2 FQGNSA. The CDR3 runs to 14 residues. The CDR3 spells CASSLAGFATEAFF. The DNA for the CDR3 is TGTGCCAGCAGCTTGGCAGGGTTTGCCACTGAAGCTTTCTTT. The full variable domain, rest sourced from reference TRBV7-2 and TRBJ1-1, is GAGVSQSPSNKVTEKGKDVELRCDPISGHTALYWYRQSLGQGLEFLIYFQGNSAPDKSGLPSDRFSAERTGGSVSTLTIQRTQQEDSAVYLCASSLAGFATEAFFGQGTRLTVV.

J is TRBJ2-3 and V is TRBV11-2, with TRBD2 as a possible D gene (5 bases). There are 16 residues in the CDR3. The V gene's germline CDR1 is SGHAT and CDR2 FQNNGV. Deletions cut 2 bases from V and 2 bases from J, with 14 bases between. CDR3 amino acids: CASSLIAGFNTDTQYF. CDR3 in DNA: TGTGCCAGCAGCTTAATCGCGGGTTTTAACACAGATACGCAGTATTTT.

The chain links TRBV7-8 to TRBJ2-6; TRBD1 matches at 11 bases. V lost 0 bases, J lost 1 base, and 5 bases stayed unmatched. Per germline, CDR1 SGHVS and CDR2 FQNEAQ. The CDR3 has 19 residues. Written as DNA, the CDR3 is TGTGCCAGCAGCTTAGCGGGACAGGGGGTTGGGTCTGGGGCCAACGTCCTGACTTTC. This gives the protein CASSLAGQGVGSGANVLTF.

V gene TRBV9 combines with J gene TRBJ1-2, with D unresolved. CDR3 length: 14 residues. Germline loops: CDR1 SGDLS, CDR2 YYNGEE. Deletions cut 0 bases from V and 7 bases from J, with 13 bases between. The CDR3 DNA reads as TGTGCCAGCAGCGTAGCTGTGTGGGGAGGTGGCTACACCTTC. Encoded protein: CASSVAVWGGGYTF.

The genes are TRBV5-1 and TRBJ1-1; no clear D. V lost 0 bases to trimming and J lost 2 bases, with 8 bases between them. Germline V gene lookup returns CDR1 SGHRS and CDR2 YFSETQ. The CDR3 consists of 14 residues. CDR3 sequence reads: CASSLERANTEAFF. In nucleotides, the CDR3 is TGCGCCAGCAGCTTGGAACGGGCTAACACTGAAGCTTTCTTT.

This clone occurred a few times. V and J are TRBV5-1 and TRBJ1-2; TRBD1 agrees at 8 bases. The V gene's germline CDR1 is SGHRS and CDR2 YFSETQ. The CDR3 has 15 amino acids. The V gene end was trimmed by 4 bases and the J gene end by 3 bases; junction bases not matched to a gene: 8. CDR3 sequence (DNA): TGCGCCAGCAGCCGAGCCGGGACAGGCGACTATGGCTACACCTTC. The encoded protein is CASSRAGTGDYGYTF.

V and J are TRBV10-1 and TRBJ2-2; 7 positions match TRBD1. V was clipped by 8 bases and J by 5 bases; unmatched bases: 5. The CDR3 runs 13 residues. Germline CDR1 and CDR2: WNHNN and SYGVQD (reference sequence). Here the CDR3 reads CASRGGQTGELFF. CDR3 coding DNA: TGCGCCAGCCGAGGGGGCCAGACCGGGGAGCTGTTTTTT.

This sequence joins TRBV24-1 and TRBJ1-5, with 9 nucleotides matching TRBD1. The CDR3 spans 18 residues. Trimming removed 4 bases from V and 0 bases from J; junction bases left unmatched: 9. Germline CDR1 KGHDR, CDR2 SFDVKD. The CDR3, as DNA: TGTGCCACCAGTGACACGGGACAGGGATTGTATAGCAATCAGCCCCAGCATTTT. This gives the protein CATSDTGQGLYSNQPQHF.

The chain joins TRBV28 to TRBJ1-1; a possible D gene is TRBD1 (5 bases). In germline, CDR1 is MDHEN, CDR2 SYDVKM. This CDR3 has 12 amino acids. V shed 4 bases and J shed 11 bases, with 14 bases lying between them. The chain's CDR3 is CASSSGTMDAFF. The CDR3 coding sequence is TGTGCCAGCAGTTCCGGGACTATGGACGCTTTCTTT.

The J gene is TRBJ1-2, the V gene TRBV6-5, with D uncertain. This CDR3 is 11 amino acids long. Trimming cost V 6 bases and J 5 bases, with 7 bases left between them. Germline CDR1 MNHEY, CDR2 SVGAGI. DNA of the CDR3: TGTGCCAGCAGAGGCGAGTATGGCTACACCTTC. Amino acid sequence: CASRGEYGYTF.

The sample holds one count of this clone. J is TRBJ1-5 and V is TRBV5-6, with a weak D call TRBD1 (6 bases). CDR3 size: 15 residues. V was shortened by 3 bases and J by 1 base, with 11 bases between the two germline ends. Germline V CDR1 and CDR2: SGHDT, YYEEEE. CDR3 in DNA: TGTGCCAGCAGCTCCGGGACACTCAGCAATCAGCCCCAGCATTTT. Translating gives CASSSGTLSNQPQHF. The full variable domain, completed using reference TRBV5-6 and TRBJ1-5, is DAGVTQSPTHLIKTRGQQVTLRCSPKSGHDTVSWYQQALGQGPQFIFQYYEEEERQRGNFPDRFSGHQFPNYSSELNVNALLLGDSALYLCASSSGTLSNQPQHFGDGTRLSIL.

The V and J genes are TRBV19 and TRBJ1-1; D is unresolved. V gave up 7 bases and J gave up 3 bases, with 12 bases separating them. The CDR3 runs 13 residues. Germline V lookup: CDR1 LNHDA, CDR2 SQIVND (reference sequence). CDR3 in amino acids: CASTVELHTEAFF. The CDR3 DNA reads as TGTGCCAGTACCGTCGAATTACACACTGAAGCTTTCTTT.